This entry concerns a single TCR beta chain. This record belongs to a study of blood T cell repertoires in COVID-19. Study-wide background: Samples came from the United States, Italy and Spain, spanning acute and convalescent COVID-19. In each case, the material was cDNA or gDNA derived from T cells, B-cell-depleted T cells, or PBMCs.

Germline V lookup: CDR1 SGHTS, CDR2 YDEGEE. The CDR3 extends over 12 amino acids. V shed 4 bases and J shed 8 bases, with 13 bases lying between them. Methods used by the authors: Cell counts per sample came from amplifying reference gene primers. The repertoire was sequenced with immunoSEQ multiplex PCR; TCRdb's copy has only in-frame clones and lacks some. Clone size and the V and J calls come from that table; the DNA yielded D and trimming. This table has roughly 100,000 clones, over 70% appearing once. V gene TRBV5-8 combines with J gene TRBJ2-7; tentatively, D is TRBD2 (5 bases). Sequenced: peripheral blood. This receptor was obtained from a man in his forties or fifties with acute or convalescent COVID-19. The CDR3 DNA reads TGTGCCAGCAGCACGCCGGGATTTCAGCAGTACTTC. Its protein is CASSTPGFQQYF.